What follows is one T cell receptor (beta chain) and its context. Original analysis: For nucleated cells, counts were estimated from reference gene primer amplification. Some clones are missing from TCRdb's copy, which holds only in-frame ones; the method was immunoSEQ multiplex PCR. For V, J and clone size, that table is used; D and trimming come from the DNA. Seen here are 75,000 to 100,000 clones, around nine tenths observed once, and the top ten hold approximately 15%. V lost 1 base to trimming and J lost 4 bases, with 7 bases between them. This CDR3 is 13 amino acids long. The data originate from a study of blood T cell repertoires in COVID-19. Study summary: Whether acute or convalescent, the COVID-19 samples came from the United States, Italy and Spain. T cells, B-cell-depleted T cells, or PBMCs supplied cDNA or gDNA.

The sequenced material came from peripheral blood. The chain uses TRBV12-3 or TRBV12-4 and TRBJ1-1; the D is unclear. This TCR derives from a human donor in a cohort sampled during active COVID-19. DNA of the CDR3: TGTGCCAGCAGTTTAGGGCAAACCACTGAAGCTTTCTTT. This gives the protein CASSLGQTTEAFF.